Listed below are T cell receptor beta chains from one sample, sequenced in a study of blood T cell repertoires in COVID-19. Sequencing was performed with immunoSEQ multiplex PCR; in TCRdb, only in-frame clones are kept and a portion is missing. The table includes around 100,000 clones, roughly 85% detected once. The sequenced material came from peripheral blood. These receptors were obtained from a human donor in a cohort sampled during active COVID-19. Both conserved end residues are part of each CDR3. A D gene is named only where the DNA matches it firmly. Rows may omit the clone size; those that give it use once, few, many or a size class.

TRBV3-1/TRBV3-2	few	NA	TRBJ1-1	CASSGQRRLEAFF	TGTGCCAGCAGCGGACAGCGTCGCCTGGAAGCTTTCTTT
TRBV27	NA	NA	TRBJ1-1	CASSPRGGRLNTEAFF	TGTGCCAGCAGTCCCCGCGGGGGGCGGTTGAACACTGAAGCTTTCTTT
TRBV6-6	NA	NA	TRBJ2-2	CASSLRQPNTGELFF	TGTGCCAGCAGTTTACGACAGCCGAACACCGGGGAGCTGTTTTTT
TRBV9	NA	NA	TRBJ2-1	CASSVERASNEQFF	TGTGCCAGCAGCGTAGAAAGAGCCTCCAATGAGCAGTTCTTC
TRBV2	NA	NA	TRBJ2-3	CASSETSTGGTDTQYF	TGTGCCAGCAGTGAAACTAGCACGGGCGGCACAGATACGCAGTATTTT
TRBV2	NA	TRBD1	TRBJ1-5	CASRGTGDQPQHF	TGTGCCAGCAGAGGGACAGGGGATCAGCCCCAGCATTTT
TRBV3-1/TRBV3-2	once	TRBD1	TRBJ2-1	CASSQGPGQGPNEQFF	TGTGCCAGCAGCCAAGGCCCGGGACAGGGGCCCAATGAGCAGTTCTTC
TRBV5-1	NA	TRBD1	TRBJ2-7	CASSPGQGLLEQYF	TGCGCCAGCAGCCCGGGACAGGGACTCCTCGAGCAGTACTTC
TRBV19	NA	NA	TRBJ1-5	CASSIGTGKGNQPQHF	TGTGCCAGTAGTATAGGGACGGGAAAGGGCAATCAGCCCCAGCATTTT
TRBV5-8	NA	TRBD1	TRBJ1-5	CASAQGTGEGRQPQHF	TGTGCCAGCGCACAAGGGACAGGGGAAGGTCGTCAGCCCCAGCATTTT
TRBV10-3	NA	NA	TRBJ2-5	CAISGGEGETQYF	TGTGCCATCAGTGGGGGGGAAGGAGAGACCCAGTACTTC
TRBV9	NA	NA	TRBJ1-5	CASSVAGSLGEPQHF	TGTGCCAGCAGCGTAGCTGGCAGCCTCGGGGAACCCCAGCATTTT
TRBV2	NA	TRBD2	TRBJ2-1	CASRERGGRNEQFF	TGTGCCAGCAGAGAGCGGGGGGGCCGGAATGAGCAGTTCTTC
TRBV4-1	NA	TRBD2	TRBJ2-7	CASSQREGSGELYEQYF	TGCGCCAGCAGCCAACGAGAGGGTAGCGGGGAGCTCTACGAGCAGTACTTC
TRBV28	NA	TRBD1	TRBJ2-1	CASSSSGTGYNEQFF	TGTGCCAGCAGTTCCTCCGGGACAGGGTACAATGAGCAGTTCTTC
TRBV2	NA	TRBD2	TRBJ2-3	CASSEGLAGVLDTQYF	TGTGCCAGCAGTGAAGGACTAGCGGGGGTGTTAGATACGCAGTATTTT
TRBV2	NA	TRBD2	TRBJ2-7	CASWGGLAPYF	TGTGCCAGCTGGGGAGGGTTAGCGCCGTACTTC
TRBV6-5	NA	NA	TRBJ1-5	CASNTGQNSNQPQHF	TGTGCCAGCAACACAGGACAGAATAGCAATCAGCCCCAGCATTTT
TRBV2	NA	NA	TRBJ1-4	CASSLQGTNEKLFF	TGTGCCAGCAGTCTACAGGGAACTAATGAAAAACTGTTTTTT
TRBV6-2/TRBV6-3	NA	TRBD1	TRBJ2-3	CASSYIGTGSTDTQYF	TGTGCCAGCAGTTACATTGGGACAGGGAGCACAGATACGCAGTATTTT
TRBV30	NA	NA	TRBJ1-2	CAWSALSPSRDGYTF	TGTGCCTGGAGTGCCCTTTCCCCCAGCCGGGATGGCTACACCTTC
TRBV6-5	NA	NA	TRBJ1-1	CASSYSPGRTEAFF	TGTGCCAGCAGTTATTCCCCAGGGAGGACTGAAGCTTTCTTT
TRBV28	NA	NA	TRBJ1-1	CASSLGFRGTEAFF	TGTGCCAGCAGTTTGGGTTTTAGAGGCACTGAAGCTTTCTTT
TRBV5-1	NA	NA	TRBJ1-1	CASSAGANTEAFF	TGCGCCAGCAGCGCAGGGGCGAACACTGAAGCTTTCTTT
TRBV10-3	NA	NA	TRBJ1-2	CAISEPRANYGYTF	TGTGCCATCAGTGAGCCGAGAGCTAACTATGGCTACACCTTC
TRBV28	medium-sized	NA	TRBJ1-2	CASSSRGGAPYGYTF	TGTGCCAGCAGCTCTAGAGGGGGGGCCCCCTATGGCTACACCTTC
TRBV19	NA	TRBD1	TRBJ1-3	CASSAKTGVSGNTIYF	TGTGCCAGTAGTGCAAAGACAGGGGTCTCTGGAAACACCATATATTTT
TRBV6-5	NA	NA	TRBJ2-4	CSLYRKNIQYF	TGTTCCCTTTACAGAAAAAACATTCAGTACTTC
TRBV19	NA	NA	TRBJ2-7	CASSRTGVYEQYF	TGTGCCAGTAGTAGGACGGGGGTCTACGAGCAGTACTTC
TRBV7-9	NA	TRBD2	TRBJ2-1	CASSLSGVTYNEQFF	TGTGCCAGCAGCCTTAGCGGGGTCACCTACAATGAGCAGTTCTTC
TRBV7-9	NA	TRBD1	TRBJ2-7	CASSFPGGSYEQYF	TGTGCCAGCAGCTTTCCAGGGGGTTCCTACGAGCAGTACTTC
TRBV10-3	NA	NA	TRBJ2-7	CATSRVGDYEQYF	TGTGCCACCAGTCGTGTAGGGGACTACGAGCAGTACTTC
TRBV7-2	NA	TRBD1	TRBJ1-4	CASSPGGAGEKLFF	TGTGCCAGCAGCCCAGGGGGCGCGGGTGAAAAACTGTTTTTT
TRBV6-6	NA	NA	TRBJ1-1	CASSHPSTVEAFF	TGTGCCAGCAGCCACCCTTCTACAGTTGAAGCTTTCTTT
TRBV27	NA	NA	TRBJ1-1	CASVQGTEAFF	TGTGCCAGCGTACAGGGAACGGAAGCTTTCTTT
TRBV3-1/TRBV3-2	NA	NA	TRBJ1-4	CASSLGLRKEKLFF	TGTGCCAGCAGCCTGGGACTCAGAAAAGAAAAACTGTTTTTT
TRBV5-1	NA	NA	TRBJ1-4	CASSLALGRGFEKLFF	TGCGCCAGCAGCTTGGCCCTCGGCAGGGGATTCGAAAAACTGTTTTTT
TRBV2	NA	NA	TRBJ1-3	CASRSDTRSGNTIYF	TGTGCCAGCAGATCGGACACACGCTCTGGAAACACCATATATTTT
TRBV28	NA	TRBD1	TRBJ1-5	CASSFSTGGLNQPQHF	TGTGCCAGCAGTTTTTCGACAGGGGGACTCAATCAGCCCCAGCATTTT
TRBV18	few	TRBD1	TRBJ2-7	CASGQGITYEQYF	TGTGCCAGCGGACAGGGGATAACCTACGAGCAGTACTTC
TRBV10-3	NA	TRBD1	TRBJ2-7	CAIMTGITYEQYF	TGTGCCATCATGACAGGGATAACCTACGAGCAGTACTTC
TRBV5-1	NA	NA	TRBJ1-1	CASSFEGDTEAFF	TGCGCCAGCAGCTTCGAGGGGGACACTGAAGCTTTCTTT
TRBV4-3	NA	NA	TRBJ2-5	CASSQGLSVYQETQYF	TGCGCCAGCAGCCAGGGCCTGAGTGTGTACCAAGAGACCCAGTACTTC
TRBV9	once	TRBD2	TRBJ2-1	CASSVGRTSEGNEQFF	TGTGCCAGCAGCGTAGGCCGGACTAGCGAGGGCAATGAGCAGTTCTTC
TRBV27	NA	TRBD1	TRBJ2-7	CASSWGQGWDEQYF	TGTGCCAGCAGTTGGGGACAGGGTTGGGACGAGCAGTACTTC
TRBV7-9	NA	NA	TRBJ1-1	CASSLGRGLGDTEAFF	TGTGCCAGCAGCTTAGGTAGGGGGTTAGGGGACACTGAAGCTTTCTTT
TRBV2	NA	NA	TRBJ1-1	CASSGQVSRTEAFF	TGTGCCAGCAGTGGACAGGTCTCGAGGACTGAAGCTTTCTTT
TRBV7-9	NA	TRBD1	TRBJ1-2	CASSPGQGAVGYTF	TGTGCCAGCAGCCCGGGACAGGGGGCGGTTGGCTACACCTTC
TRBV6-2/TRBV6-3	NA	NA	TRBJ1-5	CASSYSRSIHQPQHF	TGTGCCAGCAGTTACTCCAGGTCCATACATCAGCCCCAGCATTTT
TRBV6-5	NA	TRBD1	TRBJ1-2	CASSNRQGRYGYTF	TGTGCCAGCAGTAACCGACAGGGGCGTTATGGCTACACCTTC
TRBV7-6	once	NA	TRBJ2-1	CASSLDGGSSYNEQFF	TGTGCCAGCAGCTTAGATGGGGGGAGCTCCTACAATGAGCAGTTCTTC
TRBV5-4	NA	NA	TRBJ2-6	CASSFDTSGANVLTF	TGTGCCAGCAGCTTCGACACAAGTGGGGCCAACGTCCTGACTTTC